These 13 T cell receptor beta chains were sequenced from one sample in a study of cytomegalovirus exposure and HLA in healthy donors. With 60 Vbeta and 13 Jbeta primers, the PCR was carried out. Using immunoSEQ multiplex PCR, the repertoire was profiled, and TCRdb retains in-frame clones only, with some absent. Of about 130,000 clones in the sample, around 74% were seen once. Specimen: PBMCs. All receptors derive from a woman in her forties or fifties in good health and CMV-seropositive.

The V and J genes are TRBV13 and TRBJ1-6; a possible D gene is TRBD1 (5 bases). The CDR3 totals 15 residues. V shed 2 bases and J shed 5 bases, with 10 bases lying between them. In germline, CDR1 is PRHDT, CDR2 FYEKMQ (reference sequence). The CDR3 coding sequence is TGTGCCAGCAGCTTATGGGGGGAAGATAATTCACCCCTCCACTTT. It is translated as CASSLWGEDNSPLHF.

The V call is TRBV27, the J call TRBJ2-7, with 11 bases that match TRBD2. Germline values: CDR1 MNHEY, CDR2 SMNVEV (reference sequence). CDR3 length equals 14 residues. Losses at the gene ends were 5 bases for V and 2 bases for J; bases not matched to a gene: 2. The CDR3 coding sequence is TGTGCCAGCAGTCTAGCGGGGGGCACCTACGAGCAGTACTTC. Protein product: CASSLAGGTYEQYF.

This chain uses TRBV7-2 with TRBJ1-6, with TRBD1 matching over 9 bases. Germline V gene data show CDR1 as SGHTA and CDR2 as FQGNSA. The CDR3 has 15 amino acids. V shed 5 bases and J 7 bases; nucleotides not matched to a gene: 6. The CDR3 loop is CASSPRDRVNSPLHF. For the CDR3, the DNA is TGTGCCAGCAGCCCGCGGGACAGGGTGAATTCACCCCTCCACTTT.

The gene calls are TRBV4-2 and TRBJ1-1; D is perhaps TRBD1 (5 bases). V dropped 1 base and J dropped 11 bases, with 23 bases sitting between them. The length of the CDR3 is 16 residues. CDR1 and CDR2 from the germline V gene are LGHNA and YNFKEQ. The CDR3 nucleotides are TGTGCCAGCAGCCAAGTCCGCCGAGACAGTAGAAAAGGGGCTTTCTTT. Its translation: CASSQVRRDSRKGAFF.

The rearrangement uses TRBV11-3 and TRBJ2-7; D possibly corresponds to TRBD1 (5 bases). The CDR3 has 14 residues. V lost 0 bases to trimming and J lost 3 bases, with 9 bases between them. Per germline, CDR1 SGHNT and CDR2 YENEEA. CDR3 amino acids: CASSLDIQGYEQYF. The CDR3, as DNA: TGTGCCAGCAGCTTAGATATCCAGGGCTACGAGCAGTACTTC.

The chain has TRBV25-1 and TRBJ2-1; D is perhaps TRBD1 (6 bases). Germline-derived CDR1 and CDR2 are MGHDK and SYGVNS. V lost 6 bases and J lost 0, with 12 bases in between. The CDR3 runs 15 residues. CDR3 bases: TGTGCCAGCAGCGAACAGGGTTTCTCCTACAATGAGCAGTTCTTC. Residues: CASSEQGFSYNEQFF.

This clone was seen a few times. The CDR3 here is CASSPYRQEFAEAFF. CDR3 sequence (DNA): TGTGCCAGCTCACCATATCGACAGGAGTTCGCTGAAGCTTTCTTT. The chain has TRBV18 and TRBJ1-1; the D gene is possibly TRBD1 (6 bases). Trimming left V 2 bases short and J 6 bases short, with 16 bases between. CDR1 is KGHSH and CDR2 is LQKENI in the germline V gene. This CDR3 has 15 residues.

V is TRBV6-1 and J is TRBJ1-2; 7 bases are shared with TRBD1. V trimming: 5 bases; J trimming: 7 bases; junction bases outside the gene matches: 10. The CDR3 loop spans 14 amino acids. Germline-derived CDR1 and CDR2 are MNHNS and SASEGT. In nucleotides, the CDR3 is TGTGCCAGCAGTCCCCCGGGGACAGTAGGTGGCTACACCTTC. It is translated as CASSPPGTVGGYTF.

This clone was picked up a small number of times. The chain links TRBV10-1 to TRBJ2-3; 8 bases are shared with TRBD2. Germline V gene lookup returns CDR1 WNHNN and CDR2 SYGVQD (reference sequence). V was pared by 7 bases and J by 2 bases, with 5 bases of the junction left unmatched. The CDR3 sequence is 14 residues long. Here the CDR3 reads CASTIAGSTDTQYF. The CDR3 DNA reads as TGCGCCAGCACCATAGCGGGATCCACAGATACGCAGTATTTT.

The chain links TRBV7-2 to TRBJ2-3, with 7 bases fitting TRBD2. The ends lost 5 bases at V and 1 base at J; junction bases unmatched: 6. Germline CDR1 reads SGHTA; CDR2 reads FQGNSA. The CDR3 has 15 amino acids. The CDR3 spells CASSVMAGGTDTQYF. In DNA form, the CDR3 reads TGTGCCAGCAGCGTAATGGCGGGGGGCACAGATACGCAGTATTTT.

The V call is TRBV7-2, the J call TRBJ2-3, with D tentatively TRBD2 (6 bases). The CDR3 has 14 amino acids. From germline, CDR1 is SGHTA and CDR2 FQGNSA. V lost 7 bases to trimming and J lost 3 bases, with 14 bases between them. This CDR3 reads CASNARGVTDTQYF. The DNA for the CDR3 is TGTGCCAGCAACGCGCGGGGTGTGACAGATACGCAGTATTTT. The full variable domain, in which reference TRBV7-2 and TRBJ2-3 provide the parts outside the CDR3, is GAGVSQSPSNKVTEKGKDVELRCDPISGHTALYWYRQSLGQGLEFLIYFQGNSAPDKSGLPSDRFSAERTGGSVSTLTIQRTQQEDSAVYLCASNARGVTDTQYFGPGTRLTVL.

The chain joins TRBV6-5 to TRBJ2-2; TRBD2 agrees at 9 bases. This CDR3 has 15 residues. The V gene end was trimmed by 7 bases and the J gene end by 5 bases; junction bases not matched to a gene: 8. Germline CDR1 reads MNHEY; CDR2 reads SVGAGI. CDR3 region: CASKFQAGGTGELFF. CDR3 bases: TGTGCCAGCAAGTTCCAGGCGGGGGGGACCGGGGAGCTGTTTTTT.

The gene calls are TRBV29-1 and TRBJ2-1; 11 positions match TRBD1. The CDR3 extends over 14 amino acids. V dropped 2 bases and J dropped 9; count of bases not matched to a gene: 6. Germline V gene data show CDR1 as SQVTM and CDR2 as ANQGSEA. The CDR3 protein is CSVERDRGIGEQFF. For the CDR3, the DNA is TGCAGCGTTGAAAGGGACAGGGGGATTGGTGAGCAGTTCTTC.